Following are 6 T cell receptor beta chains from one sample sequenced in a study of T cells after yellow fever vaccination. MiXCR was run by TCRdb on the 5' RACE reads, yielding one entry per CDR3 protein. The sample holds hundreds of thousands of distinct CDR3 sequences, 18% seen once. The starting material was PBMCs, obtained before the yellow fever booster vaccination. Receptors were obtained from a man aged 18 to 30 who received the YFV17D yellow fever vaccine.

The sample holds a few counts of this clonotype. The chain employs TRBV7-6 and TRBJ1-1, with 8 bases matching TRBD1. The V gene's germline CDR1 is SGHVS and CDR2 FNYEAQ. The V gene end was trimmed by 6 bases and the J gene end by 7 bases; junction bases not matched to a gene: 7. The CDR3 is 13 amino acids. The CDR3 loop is CASSFSTGGEAFF. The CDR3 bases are TGTGCCAGCAGTTTTTCCACAGGGGGTGAAGCTTTCTTT.

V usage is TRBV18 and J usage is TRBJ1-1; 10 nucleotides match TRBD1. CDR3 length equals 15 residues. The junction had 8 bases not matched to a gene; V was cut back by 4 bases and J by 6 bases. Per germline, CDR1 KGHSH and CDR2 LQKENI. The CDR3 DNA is TGTGCCAGCTCACAACGGACAGGGGGTAACGCTGAAGCTTTCTTT. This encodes CASSQRTGGNAEAFF.

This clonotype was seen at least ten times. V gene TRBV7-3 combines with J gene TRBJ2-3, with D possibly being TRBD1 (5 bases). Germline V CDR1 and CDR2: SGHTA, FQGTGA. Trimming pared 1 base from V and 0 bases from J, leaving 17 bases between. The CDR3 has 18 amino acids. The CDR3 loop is CASSLSGHTFTSTDTQYF. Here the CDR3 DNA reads TGTGCCAGCAGCTTAAGTGGACATACCTTCACTAGCACAGATACGCAGTATTTT. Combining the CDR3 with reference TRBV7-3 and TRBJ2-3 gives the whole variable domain GAGVSQTPSNKVTEKGKYVELRCDPISGHTALYWYRQSLGQGPEFLIYFQGTGAADDSGLPNDRFFAVRPEGSVSTLKIQRTERGDSAVYLCASSLSGHTFTSTDTQYFGPGTRLTVL.

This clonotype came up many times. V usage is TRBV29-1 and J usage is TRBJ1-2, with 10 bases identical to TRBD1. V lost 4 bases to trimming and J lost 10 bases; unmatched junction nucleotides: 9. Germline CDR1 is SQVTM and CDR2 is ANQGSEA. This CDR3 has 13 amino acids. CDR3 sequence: CSVGVGQGNSYTF. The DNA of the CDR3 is TGCAGCGTTGGTGTGGGACAGGGGAATTCCTACACCTTC.

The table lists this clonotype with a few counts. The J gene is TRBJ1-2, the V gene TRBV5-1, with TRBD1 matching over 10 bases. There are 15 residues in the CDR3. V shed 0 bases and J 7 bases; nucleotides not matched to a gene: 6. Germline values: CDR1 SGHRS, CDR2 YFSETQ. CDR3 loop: CASSLARDRGSGYTF. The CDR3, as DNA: TGCGCCAGCAGCTTGGCCCGGGACAGGGGTTCTGGCTACACCTTC.

The CDR3 sequence is CATSHRGGTDTQYF. The CDR3 region has the DNA TGTGCCACCAGCCACCGGGGGGGCACAGATACGCAGTATTTT. The V call is TRBV15, the J call TRBJ2-3; 7 bases fit TRBD2. The germline V gene encodes CDR1 LNHNV and CDR2 YYDKDF (reference sequence). Unmatched junction bases numbered 3, after V lost 5 bases and J lost 1 base. The CDR3 has 14 residues.